This paragraph reports one TCR beta chain. Its target is not known. Primers for the PCR totalled 60 Vbeta and 13 Jbeta. Libraries were prepared by immunoSEQ multiplex PCR; TCRdb keeps only in-frame clonotypes and omits some of them. The sample yields around 130,000 clones, 65% to 90% seen once. The data originate from a study of cytomegalovirus exposure and HLA in healthy donors. Regarding the study as a whole: Segments of the TCR beta V type were, in most cases, productive about 87% or about 30% of the time in an earlier analysis.

The CDR3 consists of 17 residues. With V trimmed by 1 base and J by 7 bases, 6 bases remained unmatched. Germline V gives CDR1 SGDLS, CDR2 YYNGEE. This rearrangement joins TRBV9 to TRBJ2-2; 14 nucleotides match TRBD2. This TCR was sampled from a woman in her thirties or forties in good health and CMV-seronegative. The specimen was PBMCs. The CDR3 reads CASSVQTSGRAIGELFF. The CDR3 DNA reads TGTGCCAGCAGCGTACAGACTAGCGGGAGGGCCATCGGGGAGCTGTTTTTT.